This T cell receptor (beta chain) is drawn from a study of blood T cells in healthy people across ages (dated by TCRdb to the mid-2010s). Context from the whole study: In model experiments, roughly one uniquely barcoded TCR beta cDNA molecule per two T cells was captured by template switching. To track age-related changes in TCR beta repertoire diversity, the study relied on deep sequencing normalized with unique cDNA molecular identifiers. Donors were grouped into four age groups: young (average 16 years), middle-aged (approximately 41), aged (approximately 58) and long-lived (around 80). To avoid experimental bias, donors of different ages were distributed randomly across sequencing lanes. For two donors (one aged 18 to 29 and one aged 80 or older), the study analyzed two additional independent replicas of 1 million unique cDNA reads from the same blood draw. Study-level results and caveats: Compared with the aged group, more naive CD4+ T cells, fewer expanded clones and increased TCR diversity were shown by the long-lived group, suggesting age selection. Total diversity estimates from one million sequenced T cells were considered lower bounds and underestimates. The CMV infection status of donors was not known, potentially confounding age-related changes in expanded clonotypes. A strong correlation was found between observed TCR beta diversity and the percentage of naive T cells measured by flow cytometry. As age increased, observed TCR beta diversity per million T cells dropped in a roughly linear way, and a significant reduction was already evident by age about 40. Conclusive comparison of naive and antigen-experienced compartments was prevented by the profiling of bulk unsorted PBMCs.

On this clonotype: Its antigen remains undetermined. No clone much larger than this one lies a single base away; base qualities are absent.

Inclusive of the bounding cysteine and phenylalanine, the CDR3 is 16 residues long. The DNA shown is the 48-base CDR3, in frame from base 1. The junction shows trimming of 2 bases on V and 2 bases on J, and the gene matches do not reach 5 bases of it. The germline V gene supplies CDR1 SGHNT and CDR2 YENEEA. Systemically healthy Caucasian individuals from Russia, some 38 in total and aged roughly 6 to 90 years, were included as donors. Ten milliliters of peripheral blood were drawn from each donor into EDTA-treated Vacutainer tubes. PBMCs were isolated by Ficoll-Paque density-gradient centrifugation, with at least 6.5 million obtained per sample. Total RNA, at least 6 micrograms per sample, was extracted from PBMCs with Trizol reagent. The percentages of naive CD45RAhigh/CD27high T cells were determined by flow cytometry on a PBMC aliquot from every donor. The library was produced with 5' RACE. These reads were obtained on an Illumina HiSeq 2500. The second PCR ran for roughly 6 to 11 cycles and used a J-beta primer mix along with a sample-barcoded 5' primer. Each TCR beta cDNA molecule received a unique molecular identifier from a template-switch 5' adaptor carrying 12 random nucleotides. Each sample yielded at least 2.5 million CDR3-containing paired-end reads. First-strand cDNA synthesis was performed from all RNA using the Mint cDNA synthesis kit, with priming by a TRBC-specific oligonucleotide. Following uracil-DNA glycosylase treatment, all cDNA underwent a first 18-cycle PCR with the universal primers M1SS and BC2_uni_R. As for the original processing: For normalization, 1 million high-quality reads, each with a distinct molecular identifier, were randomly selected from each sample. Instead of being binned into consensus sequences, reads that shared molecular identifiers were thrown out. MiTCR, set to a Q25 quality threshold and the strictest error-elimination algorithm, was used for CDR3 identification, clonotype clustering and error correction. A nonparametric unseen species model using Euler transformation provided a lower-bound estimate of total TCR beta diversity. TCRdb reanalyzed the raw reads on its own, using fastp at Q25 for trimming and MiXCR for clone calling, and kept in-frame beta chains. Every distinct CDR3 protein forms one entry, paired with its most common genes and DNA. These V and J calls are TCRdb output, not the study's own analysis. Recorded for this sample are hundreds of thousands of distinct CDR3 sequences; roughly 50% of them occurred a single time. Of the sample, around 37% is held by the ten largest clones.

The chain employs TRBV11-3 and TRBJ1-4; the central 7 bases match TRBD1. The sample consisted of blood. This TCR was recovered from a man in his sixties in good health. The sequenced DNA: TGTGCCAGCAGCTTACCAGGGGGGCGGACTAATGAAAAACTGTTTTTT. Translation gives CASSLPGGRTNEKLFF. With all but the CDR3 taken from the reference TRBV11-3 and TRBJ1-4 genes, the full variable domain is: EAGVVQSPRYKIIEKKQPVAFWCNPISGHNTLYWYLQNLGQGPELLIRYENEEAVDDSQLPKDRFSAERLKGVDSTLKIQPAELGDSAVYLCASSLPGGRTNEKLFFGSGTQLSVL.